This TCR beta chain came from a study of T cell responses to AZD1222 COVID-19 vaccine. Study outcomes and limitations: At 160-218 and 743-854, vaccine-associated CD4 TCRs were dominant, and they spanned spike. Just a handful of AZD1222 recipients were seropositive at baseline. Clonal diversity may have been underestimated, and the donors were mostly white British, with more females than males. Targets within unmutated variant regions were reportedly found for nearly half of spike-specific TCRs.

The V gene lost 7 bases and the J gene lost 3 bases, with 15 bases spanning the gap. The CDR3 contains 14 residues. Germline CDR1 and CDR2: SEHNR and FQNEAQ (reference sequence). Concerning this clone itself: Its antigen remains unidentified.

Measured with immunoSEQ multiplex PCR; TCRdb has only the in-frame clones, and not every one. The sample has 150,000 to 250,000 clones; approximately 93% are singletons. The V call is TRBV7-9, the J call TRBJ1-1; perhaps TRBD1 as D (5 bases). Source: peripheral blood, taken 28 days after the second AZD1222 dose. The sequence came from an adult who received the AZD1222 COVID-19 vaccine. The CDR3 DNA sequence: TGTGCCAGCACCTCCCGGTCGGGGGACACTGAAGCTTTCTTT. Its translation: CASTSRSGDTEAFF.